One sample yielded the 5 T cell receptor beta chains listed below, sequenced in a study of blood T cells in healthy people across ages. A second about 6 to 12 cycle PCR used barcoded and J-beta primers. TCRdb redid the calling of the 5' RACE reads with MiXCR, one entry per CDR3 protein. This table has about 1.6 million distinct CDR3 sequences, roughly 32% appearing once. Material: blood. These receptors all come from a woman in her thirties in good health.

Only a few counts were recorded for this clonotype. The genes are TRBV14 and TRBJ2-7, with 8 nucleotides matching TRBD1. V lost 4 bases to trimming and J lost 3 bases; unmatched junction nucleotides: 14. The CDR3 sequence is 17 residues long. Germline V gene sequence: CDR1 SGHDN, CDR2 FVKESK. DNA of the CDR3: TGTGCCAGCAGCCTGATTACAACCGGGACAGGAGTCTACGAGCAGTACTTC. Protein sequence: CASSLITTGTGVYEQYF.

The sample holds a few counts of this clonotype. This chain links TRBV20-1 with TRBJ2-7; 8 bases fit TRBD1. This CDR3 comprises 14 residues. Germline CDR1 DFQATT, CDR2 SNEGSKA (reference sequence). With V trimmed by 6 bases and J by 1 base, 8 bases remained unmatched. CDR3: CSAVPGTGSYEQYF. DNA for the CDR3: TGCAGTGCAGTCCCGGGGACAGGTTCCTACGAGCAGTACTTC.

Turning to this clonotype: One end of the junction varies from germline; a read error may be responsible. CDR3 region: CGVEGNRGETQYF. The CDR3 nucleotides are TGCGGCGTTGAAGGTAACAGAGGCGAGACCCAGTACTTC. This chain links TRBV29-1 with TRBJ2-5; D not resolved. The germline CDR1 and CDR2 sequences are SQVTM and ANQGSEA. The CDR3 has 13 amino acids.

CDR3 amino acids: CASSHRDQGETQYF. In DNA, the CDR3 is TGTGCCAGCAGCCACCGGGATCAAGGGGAGACCCAGTACTTC. The chain has TRBV7-9 and TRBJ2-5, with D maybe TRBD2 (5 bases). The germline gives CDR1 SEHNR, CDR2 FQNEAQ (reference sequence). V lost 5 bases to trimming and J lost 5 bases, with 15 bases between them. The CDR3 contains 14 residues.

The chain recombines TRBV6-5 with TRBJ1-5, with TRBD1 matching 10 bases. CDR1 MNHEY and CDR2 SVGAGI come from the germline V gene. This CDR3 has 18 residues. After removal of 2 bases from V and 0 bases from J, the junction contained 7 bases not matched to a gene. CDR3 region: CASSYGRTGGNSNQPQHF. CDR3 nucleotides: TGTGCCAGCAGTTACGGGAGGACAGGGGGGAATAGCAATCAGCCCCAGCATTTT.